Shown below are 27 T cell receptor beta chains from a single sample sequenced in a study of T cell clonality in common variable immunodeficiency. Profiled with immunoSEQ multiplex PCR; TCRdb holds only in-frame clones, not every one. In total the sample includes roughly 79,000 clones, none of them seen once. Sequences were obtained from peripheral blood mononuclear cells. The receptor set was obtained from a person between 18 and 75 years old in good health.

This clone was counted ten times or more. The read ends 3 residues shy of where the CDR3 ends; the end is completed using the germline J gene. The genes are TRBV7-3 and TRBJ2-3; D is uncertain. CDR1 and CDR2 from the germline V gene are SGHTA and FQGTGA. V was pared by 2 bases and J by 3 bases, with 9 bases between. This CDR3 region has 14 residues. This CDR3 is CASSLLGQTDTQYF. CDR3 DNA (partial): TGTGCCAGCAGCTTACTTGGCCAGACAGATACG.

This clone showed up many times. From the germline J gene comes the end of the CDR3, since the read stops 3 residues before it. The J gene is TRBJ2-3, the V gene TRBV6-2 or TRBV6-3, with a weak D call TRBD2 (6 bases). The CDR3 is 15 amino acids. Germline-derived CDR1 and CDR2 are MNHEY and SVGEGT. Between the trimmed V and J ends, which lost 2 bases and 4 bases, there was a span of 13 bases. Incomplete CDR3 DNA: TGTGCCAGCAGTTACATACAGGCTAGCGCAGATACG. Translation gives CASSYIQASADT. The CDR3 in its entirety is CASSYIQASADTQYF.

This clone was seen many times. The read finishes 3 residues shy of the CDR3 end, and the germline J gene is used to complete it. The chain links TRBV7-3 to TRBJ2-1, with D possibly TRBD1 on 5 matching bases. CDR1 and CDR2 from the germline V gene are SGHTA and FQGTGA. The CDR3 is made up of 11 amino acids. With 5 bases removed from V and 9 bases from J, the gap between germline ends came to 8 bases. The sequenced part of the CDR3 DNA is TGTGCCAGCAGCCTAGGGGCTGAG. Protein product: CASSLGAE. The whole CDR3 protein reads CASSLGAEQFF. Full variable domain (missing parts from reference TRBV7-3 and TRBJ2-1): GAGVSQTPSNKVTEKGKYVELRCDPISGHTALYWYRQSLGQGPEFLIYFQGTGAADDSGLPNDRFFAVRPEGSVSTLKIQRTERGDSAVYLCASSLGAEQFFGPGTRLTVL.

This clone was found many times. The read halts 3 residues ahead of the CDR3 end, with the missing end drawn from the germline J gene. The chain is built from TRBV3-1 (or the pseudogene TRBV3-2) and TRBJ1-1; D call uncertain. This CDR3 region has 12 residues. V lost 0 bases to trimming and J lost 6 bases, with 5 bases between them. Looked up from germline, CDR1 is LGHDT and CDR2 is YNNKEL (reference sequence). The CDR3 protein is CASSQESAEAFF. Incomplete CDR3 DNA: TGTGCCAGCAGCCAAGAATCGGCTGAA.

This clone was observed many times. The sequenced fragment ends 3 residues before the CDR3 boundary, so the rest is inferred from the germline J gene. The chain carries TRBV28 and TRBJ2-3; 7 nucleotides agree with TRBD2. Germline-derived CDR1 and CDR2 are MDHEN and SYDVKM. V trimming: 3 bases; J trimming: 2 bases; junction bases outside the gene matches: 5. The CDR3 length is 15 residues. Partial CDR3 DNA: TGTGCCAGCAGTTTGCCCAGCGGGGACACAGATACG. Translated, it gives CASSLPSGDTDT. The CDR3 in its entirety is CASSLPSGDTDTQYF.

This clone was recorded many times. The read finishes 3 residues shy of the CDR3 end, and the germline J gene is used to complete it. This chain joins TRBV6-1 and TRBJ1-1; TRBD1 might be the D (6 bases). V was shortened by 6 bases and J by 7 bases, with 15 bases between the two germline ends. Germline V lookup: CDR1 MNHNS, CDR2 SASEGT. This CDR3 has 13 amino acids. The CDR3 protein is CASREPGHYEAFF. The sequenced CDR3 bases are TGTGCCAGCAGAGAACCGGGACATTATGAA.

The table lists this clone with many counts. The read halts 3 residues ahead of the CDR3 end, with the missing end drawn from the germline J gene. This chain connects TRBV2 to TRBJ1-2, with 12 nucleotides matching TRBD1. Per the germline V gene, CDR1 is SNHLY and CDR2 is FYNNEI. There are 14 residues in the CDR3. The CDR3 sequence: CASTGTGGAGGYTF. CDR3 DNA, as far as it was read: TGTGCCAGCACCGGGACAGGGGGCGCGGGGGGC.

Ten or more counts support this clone. The read halts 3 residues ahead of the CDR3 end, with the missing end drawn from the germline J gene. V and J are TRBV29-1 and TRBJ2-7; the D gene is possibly TRBD1 (6 bases). The CDR3 is 15 residues long. Germline assignment: CDR1 SQVTM and CDR2 ANQGSEA. The V end lost 4 bases, the J end lost 2 bases, and 18 bases lay between the germline ends. CDR3 DNA, as far as it was read: TGCAGCGTTGCGGTCCCAGGGGTATTTACCTACGAG. Protein sequence: CSVAVPGVFTYE. The complete CDR3 reads CSVAVPGVFTYEQYF.

There are many counts of this clone. The read ends 3 residues before the CDR3 terminus; that terminus is restored from the germline J gene. The chain joins TRBV19 to TRBJ2-3; TRBD1 might be the D (6 bases). This CDR3 is 14 amino acids long. CDR1 is LNHDA and CDR2 is SQIVND in the germline V gene (reference sequence). Trimming removed 4 bases from V and 5 bases from J, with 13 bases in between. CDR3: CASSKGQSQDTQYF. The DNA read from the CDR3 is TGTGCCAGTAGTAAAGGACAGAGCCAAGATACG.

There are many counts of this clone. From the germline J gene comes the end of the CDR3, since the read stops 3 residues before it. The chain has TRBV7-2 and TRBJ2-5, with a weak D call TRBD2 (6 bases). CDR1 is SGHTA and CDR2 is FQGNSA in the germline V gene. CDR3 length equals 14 residues. The V gene lost 1 base and the J gene lost 2 bases, with 8 bases spanning the gap. The CDR3 DNA, read in part, is TGTGCCAGCAGCTTAGTAGCGGCTCAAGAGACC. This translates into CASSLVAAQET. The CDR3, in full, reads CASSLVAAQETQYF.

Many counts were recorded for this clone. The read comes to an end 3 residues before the CDR3 does, leaving the germline J gene to fill in the end. V and J are TRBV30 and TRBJ2-1; 7 bases line up with TRBD2. Germline V gene lookup returns CDR1 GTSNPN and CDR2 SVGIG (reference sequence). This CDR3 comprises 15 residues. Trimming at V came to 4 bases and at J to 0 bases, leaving 6 bases not matched to a gene. The CDR3 here is CAWNGTTSSYNEQFF. Partial CDR3 DNA: TGTGCCTGGAACGGGACTACCAGCTCCTACAATGAG.

This clone was recorded at least ten times. The read terminates 3 residues ahead of where the CDR3 ends, so the germline J gene completes it. The V call is TRBV20-1, the J call TRBJ1-5; TRBD1 aligns across 10 bases. Germline V gives CDR1 DFQATT, CDR2 SNEGSKA (reference sequence). The CDR3 covers 15 residues. V lost 3 bases to trimming and J lost 7 bases; unmatched junction nucleotides: 9. The sequenced CDR3 bases are TGCAGTGCTAGTGATGGGACAGGGGACAGGCAGCCC. This sequence encodes CSASDGTGDRQP. The full CDR3 is CSASDGTGDRQPQHF.

This clone was found many times. The read halts 3 residues ahead of the CDR3 end, with the missing end drawn from the germline J gene. This chain joins TRBV19 and TRBJ2-1, with a tentative D call TRBD2 (5 bases). The CDR3 length is 13 residues. Germline V CDR1 and CDR2: LNHDA, SQIVND (reference sequence). Trimming left V 5 bases short and J 8 bases short, with 13 bases between. CDR3 loop: CASSPTGYDEQFF. CDR3 DNA, as far as it was read: TGTGCCAGTAGTCCCACGGGGTACGATGAG.

This clone appeared many times. The DNA ends 3 residues before the CDR3 does, and the rest of the CDR3 is filled in from the germline J gene. V is TRBV7-2 and J is TRBJ2-7; 9 bases line up with TRBD1. J was trimmed by 3 bases and V by 8 bases; bases with no gene match: 5. This CDR3 is 13 amino acids long. Germline values: CDR1 SGHTA, CDR2 FQGNSA. The CDR3 loop reads CASSGTGFYEQYF. The CDR3 bases that were read are TGTGCCAGCTCAGGGACAGGGTTCTACGAG. Supplemented by reference TRBV7-2 and TRBJ2-7, the full variable domain reads GAGVSQSPSNKVTEKGKDVELRCDPISGHTALYWYRQSLGQGLEFLIYFQGNSAPDKSGLPSDRFSAERTGGSVSTLTIQRTQQEDSAVYLCASSGTGFYEQYFGPGTRLTVT.

This clone was seen many times. The read ends 3 residues shy of where the CDR3 ends; the end is completed using the germline J gene. V and J are TRBV2 and TRBJ2-3, with 11 bases matching TRBD2. V gave up 5 bases and J gave up 5 bases; unmatched junction bases: 3. The V gene's germline CDR1 is SNHLY and CDR2 FYNNEI. CDR3 length equals 14 residues. CDR3 residues: CASSPGLAGDTQYF. CDR3 DNA, as far as it was read: TGTGCCAGCAGTCCCGGACTAGCGGGAGATACG.

In this sample, this clone turned up many times. The CDR3 is CASSQGQGSNQPQHF. Incomplete CDR3 DNA: TGTGCCAGCAGCCAGGGACAGGGTAGCAATCAGCCC. The rearrangement joins TRBV5-5 to TRBJ1-5; 9 nucleotides agree with TRBD1. The sequenced fragment ends 3 residues before the CDR3 boundary, so the rest is inferred from the germline J gene. V lost 4 bases and J lost 0; bases outside the gene matches: 2. Germline-derived CDR1 and CDR2 are SGHKS and YYEKEE (reference sequence). The CDR3 runs 15 residues.

This clone was seen repeatedly, ten times or more. One end of the junction does not line up with germline, which may come from a read error. The CDR3 extends 3 residues past the end of the read, so its final part is completed from the germline J gene. The chain couples TRBV4-2 to TRBJ2-5; 9 nucleotides match TRBD1. Germline V gives CDR1 LGHNA, CDR2 YNFKEQ. The CDR3 loop spans 15 amino acids. This CDR3 is CASSRRTGDEETQYF. Partial CDR3 DNA: TGCGCCAGCAGCCGACGGACAGGGGACGAAGAGACC.

This clone occurred many times. CDR3 sequence reads: CASSDRQGLETQYF. The DNA read from the CDR3 is TGTGCCAGCAGTGACCGGCAGGGGTTGGAGACC. The chain recombines TRBV2 with TRBJ2-5, with D possibly being TRBD1 (6 bases). The read ends 3 residues before the CDR3 terminus; that terminus is restored from the germline J gene. Germline V gene sequence: CDR1 SNHLY, CDR2 FYNNEI. This CDR3 comprises 14 residues. V was cut by 3 bases and J by 5 bases, with 13 bases left in between.

This clone has at least ten counts. The read terminates 3 residues before the CDR3 end, so the remaining end is supplied by the germline J gene. The chain employs TRBV2 and TRBJ2-5, with TRBD2 matching 11 bases. Trimming took 7 bases from V and 4 from J; bases not matched to a gene: 11. The length of the CDR3 is 16 residues. The germline CDR1 and CDR2 sequences are SNHLY and FYNNEI. The CDR3 sequence is CASTKWGGLAGETQYF. The DNA read from the CDR3 is TGTGCCAGCACCAAGTGGGGCGGACTAGCGGGAGAGACC.

This clone has at least ten counts. The CDR3 region is CASSEGLADPYEQYF. Partial CDR3 DNA: TGTGCCAGCAGCGAGGGACTAGCGGACCCATACGAG. This rearrangement joins TRBV11-2 to TRBJ2-7, with TRBD2 identical over 11 bases. The read ends 3 residues shy of where the CDR3 ends; the end is completed using the germline J gene. The CDR3 loop spans 15 amino acids. The J segment lost 4 bases and the V segment lost 5 bases, leaving 7 bases of the junction unmatched. The V gene's germline CDR1 is SGHAT and CDR2 FQNNGV.

This clone was recorded at least ten times. The read stops 3 residues short of the end of the CDR3; the missing end is completed from the germline J gene. V usage is TRBV6-4 and J usage is TRBJ2-7, with TRBD1 matching 7 bases. Germline V gene sequence: CDR1 MRHNA, CDR2 SNTAGT. Trimming took 2 bases from V and 2 from J; bases not matched to a gene: 18. The CDR3 spans 19 residues. Partial CDR3 DNA: TGTGCCAGCAGTGACCTCAAACTAAACAGGGGATCCTCTCCCTACGAG. This encodes CASSDLKLNRGSSPYE. From start to end, the CDR3 is CASSDLKLNRGSSPYEQYF.

This clone was counted at least ten times. The read is 3 residues too short to cover the CDR3 end, so that end is filled in from the germline J gene. This chain connects TRBV5-1 to TRBJ2-6; no clear D gene. V was pared by 1 base and J by 0 bases, with 5 bases between. The CDR3 totals 15 residues. Germline V CDR1 and CDR2: SGHRS, YFSETQ. CDR3 loop: CASSLYTSGANVLTF. The CDR3 DNA, read in part, is TGCGCCAGCAGCTTGTACACCTCTGGGGCCAACGTC.

This clone was observed at least ten times. Read data end 3 residues before the CDR3 end; the end is taken from the germline J gene. This chain joins TRBV5-4 and TRBJ2-4; 7 nucleotides line up with TRBD1. CDR1 and CDR2 from the germline V gene are SGHNT and YYREEE (reference sequence). The V gene end was trimmed by 4 bases and the J gene end by 3 bases; junction bases not matched to a gene: 7. CDR3 size: 15 residues. The sequenced CDR3 bases are TGTGCCAGCAGCCTAGGGGGCGAGGGCAAAAACATT. As protein: CASSLGGEGKNI. The full CDR3 reads CASSLGGEGKNIQYF. Full variable domain (missing parts from reference TRBV5-4 and TRBJ2-4): ETGVTQSPTHLIKTRGQQVTLRCSSQSGHNTVSWYQQALGQGPQFIFQYYREEENGRGNFPPRFSGLQFPNYSSELNVNALELDDSALYLCASSLGGEGKNIQYFGAGTRLSVL.

This clone was recorded at least ten times. The read ends 3 residues shy of where the CDR3 ends; the end is completed using the germline J gene. The rearrangement uses TRBV20-1 and TRBJ1-1, with 9 bases fitting TRBD1. This CDR3 has 13 residues. CDR1 is DFQATT, CDR2 SNEGSKA, per germline (reference sequence). CDR3 residues: CSAFGTGSIEAFF. The DNA read from the CDR3 is TGCAGTGCCTTTGGGACAGGGTCTATCGAA.

There are many counts of this clone. The CDR3 end falls 3 residues outside the read, so it is completed with the germline J gene. V is TRBV9 and J is TRBJ1-5; 7 bases map to TRBD1. Germline V gene data show CDR1 as SGDLS and CDR2 as YYNGEE. The CDR3 is 15 residues long. The V segment lost 4 bases and the J segment 5 bases; nucleotides outside the gene matches: 9. CDR3 sequence reads: CASSPQGFDDQPQHF. Partial CDR3 DNA: TGTGCCAGCAGCCCACAGGGGTTTGACGATCAGCCC.

This clone was counted at least ten times. The CDR3 end falls 3 residues outside the read, so it is completed with the germline J gene. The V call is TRBV11-3, the J call TRBJ2-7; 7 positions agree with TRBD1. This CDR3 is built from 13 residues. CDR1 is SGHNT, CDR2 YENEEA, per germline. The J segment lost 5 bases and the V segment lost 5 bases, leaving 6 bases of the junction unmatched. The part of the CDR3 DNA that was read is TGTGCCAGCAGCCCCTACAGGGGTAACGAG. The encoded protein is CASSPYRGNE. The complete CDR3 sequence is CASSPYRGNEQYF.

The table lists this clone with many counts. The read finishes 3 residues shy of the CDR3 end, and the germline J gene is used to complete it. The chain has TRBV5-1 and TRBJ2-5; a possible D gene is TRBD2 (6 bases). CDR3 length equals 15 residues. With 4 bases removed from V and 5 bases from J, the gap between germline ends came to 18 bases. Per the germline V gene, CDR1 is SGHRS and CDR2 is YFSETQ. The sequenced CDR3 bases are TGCGCCAGCAGCCCCCTTGGTAGCGGAGAGGAGACC. It translates to CASSPLGSGEET. The complete CDR3 sequence is CASSPLGSGEETQYF.